Listed here are 2 T cell receptor beta chains from one sample, sequenced in a study of T cells expressing NK-cell markers. From its re-call of the 5' RACE reads, TCRdb lists each CDR3 protein once, without DNA. Reported are 550,000 or so distinct CDR3 sequences; the ten largest clones contain roughly 3.6%. Sequenced material: blood T cells: a sorted CD56 or NKG2C T cell subset, CD4+ or CD8+ T cells, or bulk PBMC T cells (not recorded which). These receptors were collected from a man younger than 35 in good health.

This sequence joins TRBV4-1 and TRBJ1-3. Looked up from germline, CDR1 is MGHRA and CDR2 is YSYEKL. The CDR3 sequence is 17 residues long. CDR3 loop: CASSQVGGMGSGNTIYF.

The V and J genes are TRBV6-5 and TRBJ2-5; TCRdb picks TRBD1, but there is no DNA to check that call. The germline V gene encodes CDR1 MNHEY and CDR2 SVGAGI. The CDR3 sequence is 14 residues long. CDR3 in amino acids: CASKPTLQGETQYF.